This TCR beta chain was recorded in a study of T-cell reconstitution after alpha-beta-depleted transplantation in children. Preparation of the TCRbeta library used unique molecular identifiers. TCRdb fed the PCR reads into MiXCR, producing one record per CDR3 protein. The sample shows roughly 790,000 distinct CDR3 sequences, roughly 16% of them seen only once. This CDR3 is built from 13 residues. Germline CDR1 is SGHRS and CDR2 is YFSETQ. V shed 4 bases, J shed 9 bases, and the junction held 6 bases outside the gene matches. Study-wide points: Alpha-beta T cells present about two months after transplant were reported to originate from several hundred expanded graft clones. Some patients showed high day-60 TCRbeta diversity, which derived from surviving recipient T cells and thymic progenitors. When one year had passed after transplant, most T-cell counts and diversity came from newly produced T cells.

A word on this clonotype: Antigen specificity is unknown.

The TCR was taken from a male patient younger than 18 who had a stem cell transplant for acute lymphoblastic leukemia, so the T cells may come from the graft donor. The sequencing here drew on PBMCs, mostly from graft donor cells, taken 360 days after TCRalphabeta/CD19-depleted stem cell transplant. The V call is TRBV5-1, the J call TRBJ2-1; 8 bases agree with TRBD2. This CDR3 reads CASSELAGGEQFF. CDR3 sequence (DNA): TGCGCCAGCAGCGAGCTAGCGGGTGGTGAGCAGTTCTTC.